The rows below give T cell receptor beta chains drawn from one sample of a study of T-cell reconstitution after alpha-beta-depleted transplantation in children. Via MiXCR, TCRdb re-called the PCR reads, giving one row per CDR3 protein. This sample has about 600,000 distinct CDR3 sequences, with approximately 12% found just once. The source was PBMCs, mostly from graft donor cells, collected 360 days after TCRalphabeta/CD19-depleted stem cell transplant. Receptors were obtained from a male patient younger than 18 who had a stem cell transplant for acute myeloid leukemia, so the T cells may come from the graft donor. The CDR3 runs from the conserved cysteine through the conserved F or W. Each record gives: V gene, J gene, D gene, clone size, CDR3 DNA, CDR3 protein. The D gene is left open where the match is weak. Rows may omit the clone size; those that give it use once, few, many or a size class.

TRBV10-3	TRBJ2-7	NA	many	TGTGCCATCAGTGACCCTTCCGCGGGGGCGGACTACGAGCAGTACTTC	CAISDPSAGADYEQYF
TRBV28	TRBJ2-5	NA	many	TGTGCCAGTCTACGATGGGGTCAAGAGACCCAGTACTTC	CASLRWGQETQYF
TRBV10-3	TRBJ2-7	NA	few	TGTGCCATCAGTAACAGGGGAGGCTACGAGCAGTACTTC	CAISNRGGYEQYF
TRBV7-2	TRBJ2-2	NA	few	TGTGCCAGCGAGAAGGGGTTCGCCGGGGAGCTGTTTTTT	CASEKGFAGELFF
TRBV3-1	TRBJ2-1	NA	few	TGTGCCAGCAGCCCCCGAGGGACGTACAATGAGCAGTTCTTC	CASSPRGTYNEQFF
TRBV3-1	TRBJ2-5	TRBD2	NA	TGTGCCAGCAGGGCGAAGTGGGAGGGTGGTCGAGAGACCCAGTACTTC	CASRAKWEGGRETQYF
TRBV7-3	TRBJ2-1	TRBD2	many	TGTGCCAGCAGCCCTGGACTAGCGAGATACAATGAGCAGTTCTTC	CASSPGLARYNEQFF
TRBV28	TRBJ2-1	NA	NA	TGTGCCAGCAGACAGGGTGGACCTATGGGTTACAATGAGCAGTTCTTC	CASRQGGPMGYNEQFF
TRBV18	TRBJ2-4	NA	few	TGTGCCAGCTCACCACTCTGGGCTACCCAAGCCAAAAACATTCAGTACTTC	CASSPLWATQAKNIQYF
TRBV5-8	TRBJ1-1	NA	few	TGTGCCAGCAGCTTGGAAGCAGATCACACTGAAGCTTTCTTT	CASSLEADHTEAFF
TRBV12-3/TRBV12-4	TRBJ2-3	TRBD2	many	TGTGCCAGCACTCCAGTTGGGGGAGCGGGGCACACAGATACGCAGTATTTT	CASTPVGGAGHTDTQYF
TRBV5-1	TRBJ2-3	NA	NA	TGCGCCAGCAGCTTCCCCCGAGATACGCAGTATTTT	CASSFPRDTQYF
TRBV29-1	TRBJ2-1	NA	NA	TGCAGCGTTGGGAGGGACGGCCTCTACAATGAGCAGTTCTTC	CSVGRDGLYNEQFF
TRBV24-1	TRBJ2-2	NA	few	TGTGCCACCAGTGATCCGTTCCGCGGGGCGAACACCGGGGAGCTGTTTTTT	CATSDPFRGANTGELFF
TRBV6-2/TRBV6-3	TRBJ2-1	TRBD2	NA	TGTGCCAGCAGTCCTTTGACTAGCGTAACCGCAAATGAGCAGTTCTTC	CASSPLTSVTANEQFF
TRBV27	TRBJ2-2	TRBD2	many	TGTGCCAGCAGTTTATATAAGGGTGCTAGCGGGAGGTCTAACACCGGGGAGCTGTTTTTT	CASSLYKGASGRSNTGELFF
TRBV28	TRBJ1-5	NA	few	TGTGCCAGCAGTTTATTACGGATCGATCAGCCCCAGCATTTT	CASSLLRIDQPQHF
TRBV18	TRBJ2-5	NA	NA	TGTGCCAGCTCACCGCTCGTTCGAGAGACCCAGTACTTC	CASSPLVRETQYF
TRBV19	TRBJ2-1	TRBD2	few	TGTGCCAGTAGTATTTCCGGGAGGGCCGGGTACAATGAGCAGTTCTTC	CASSISGRAGYNEQFF
TRBV6-1	TRBJ2-5	TRBD1	NA	TGTGCCAGCAGCCACGAGGACAGGCTGCGGCAAGAGACCCAGTACTTC	CASSHEDRLRQETQYF
TRBV7-2	TRBJ2-1	TRBD2	NA	TGTGCCAGCAGCTTAGCCCGGCCCGGACTAGCCTTCCAGGGCCATGAGCAGTTCTTC	CASSLARPGLAFQGHEQFF
TRBV12-3/TRBV12-4	TRBJ1-5	NA	NA	TGTGCCAGCAGTTTACGGTCGGGGGGCAATCAGCCCCAGCATTTT	CASSLRSGGNQPQHF
TRBV11-2	TRBJ2-1	NA	few	TGTGCCAGCAGCTTAAGCCATGAGCAGTTCTTC	CASSLSHEQFF
TRBV13	TRBJ2-1	TRBD1	NA	TGTGCCAGCAGCCCAGGGACAGAAACAATCTTGGCCTACAATGAGCAGTTCTTC	CASSPGTETILAYNEQFF
TRBV15	TRBJ2-2	NA	many	TGTGCCACCAGCAGCGGAATGAAACTAGCTTCCAACACCGGGGAGCTGTTTTTT	CATSSGMKLASNTGELFF
TRBV20-1	TRBJ2-7	TRBD2	few	TGCAGTGCTAGCCCCACTAGCGGGGTATCCTACGAGCAGTACTTC	CSASPTSGVSYEQYF
TRBV12-3/TRBV12-4	TRBJ2-6	TRBD2	NA	TGTGCCAGCAGTTTAAGACTAGCGGGTACCATCTCTGGGGCCAACGTCCTGACTTTC	CASSLRLAGTISGANVLTF
TRBV20-1	TRBJ2-7	NA	NA	TGCAGTGCTCCGGACGCAACCTACGAGCAGTACTTC	CSAPDATYEQYF
TRBV7-2	TRBJ2-5	TRBD2	NA	TGTGCCAGCAGCTTAGAACTAGCGGGACGGGAGACCCAGTACTTC	CASSLELAGRETQYF